The text below deals with one TCR beta chain. Its target is unknown. This sample is drawn from a study of human T cells and chemical hapten exposure. Study results and caveats: Donors in the study had alopecia, meaning their immune response may differ from healthy people's. Versus controls, significantly more large CDR3 similarity clusters arose from expanded TCRs.

Treatment in this sample: therapeutic diphenylcyclopropenone sensitization with weekly scalp DPC. This CDR3 has 15 residues. Germline CDR1 and CDR2: SGHVS and FQNEAQ. Trimming removed 1 base at V and 6 bases at J, with 15 bases between. The library labeled individual cDNA molecules by adding unique molecular identifiers to them. From the reads, TCRdb called clonotypes with MiXCR, one entry per CDR3 protein. In the table there are about 3,500 distinct CDR3 sequences, about 48% of which are singletons. This clonotype was sampled from an adult with alopecia areata. Some clones in this sample may be carry-over from other donors' samples. This table probably holds off-target reads from a library built for another chain. The source was whole blood, collected before DPC sensitization or 2, 6, or about 24 weeks after (not recorded which). The genes are TRBV7-8 and TRBJ2-5, with TRBD2 as a possible D gene (5 bases). The CDR3 loop is CASSLVLTGIKTQYF. Written as DNA, the CDR3 is TGTGCCAGCAGCTTAGTTTTGACGGGGATAAAGACCCAGTACTTC.